The clone carrying this T cell receptor (beta chain) was detected only once. What it recognizes is unknown. The data derive from a study of cytomegalovirus exposure and HLA in healthy donors. General study results and limits: Excluded were some V segments that proved indistinguishable, including TRBV6-2 and TRBV6-3.

The PCR employed 60 Vbeta primers together with 13 Jbeta primers. Only in-frame clones appear in the TCRdb table, and some are missing; sequencing was by immunoSEQ multiplex PCR. This sample has approximately 100,000 clones, with roughly 71% found just once. Trimming took 6 bases from V and 4 from J, leaving 15 bases between them. This CDR3 comprises 14 residues. Germline loops: CDR1 MNHNY, CDR2 SVGAGI (reference sequence). Sequenced material: PBMCs. The TCR was taken from a man aged 40-50 years in good health and CMV-seropositive. The rearrangement uses TRBV6-6 and TRBJ2-5; weak D call: TRBD2 (5 bases). The CDR3 nucleotides read TGTGCCAGCAGCCGGACCCCCGCGGGAGAGACCCAGTACTTC. The encoded protein is CASSRTPAGETQYF.